This TCR beta chain was recorded in a study of T cell responses to AZD1222 COVID-19 vaccine. Study-level results: The donor cohort was predominantly white British with a female majority, and clonal diversity may have been underestimated.

This clone was counted once. Its antigen is unknown. The data were produced by immunoSEQ multiplex PCR, yet TCRdb's version contains in-frame clones alone and is incomplete. The repertoire holds about 110,000 clones, with about 88% as singletons. This CDR3 region has 13 residues. V lost 0 bases to trimming and J lost 8 bases, with 11 bases between them. Germline CDR1 is SGHRS and CDR2 is YFSETQ. The sequences come from peripheral blood, collected on day 0 of AZD1222 vaccination. The clonotype comes from an adult in good health. The rearrangement links TRBV5-1 to TRBJ1-2; no clear D. DNA for the CDR3: TGCGCCAGCAGCTTGGCCCCCGGGGAGGGCTACACCTTC. This gives the protein CASSLAPGEGYTF.